These 27 T cell receptor beta chains originate from one sample sequenced in a study of blood T cell repertoires in COVID-19. The protocol was immunoSEQ multiplex PCR, while the TCRdb copy is restricted to in-frame clones and leaves out a portion. The sample carries 200,000 to 250,000 clones, around 83% recorded once. The sequenced sample consisted of peripheral blood. These receptors were taken from a man aged 30-40 years who had recovered from COVID-19.

The gene calls are TRBV6-6 and TRBJ2-1; 8 nucleotides match TRBD2. The CDR3 runs to 19 residues. Germline V gene lookup returns CDR1 MNHNY and CDR2 SVGAGI (reference sequence). J lost 0 bases, V lost 5 bases, and 15 bases had no gene match. The DNA for the CDR3 is TGTGCCAGCAGTCCCCCGGCGGGCGGGGGGCAACCCTCCTACAATGAGCAGTTCTTC. Amino acids: CASSPPAGGGQPSYNEQFF.

The CDR3 spells CASSSRGGGRTEAFF. The CDR3 nucleotides read TGTGCCAGCAGTTCCCGAGGGGGCGGAAGAACTGAAGCTTTCTTT. This chain uses TRBV28 with TRBJ1-1; TRBD1 matches 7 bases. The length of the CDR3 is 15 residues. Germline V gene lookup returns CDR1 MDHEN and CDR2 SYDVKM. V shed 4 bases, J shed 5 bases, and the junction held 10 bases outside the gene matches.

The rearrangement joins TRBV10-3 to TRBJ1-4; no clear D gene. The ends were cut back, 3 bases at V and 3 bases at J, with 11 bases in the middle. The CDR3 sequence is 15 residues long. In germline, CDR1 is ENHRY, CDR2 SYGVKD. CDR3 DNA sequence: TGTGCCATCAGTGAAGGAGAGCTCCCTAATGAAAAACTGTTTTTT. Translating gives CAISEGELPNEKLFF.

The CDR3, as DNA: TGTGCCATCAGTGAGCTCAATACGGGACAGGGCTACGAGCAGTACTTC. It is translated as CAISELNTGQGYEQYF. V and J are TRBV10-3 and TRBJ2-7, with 9 bases that match TRBD1. Trimming removed 2 bases from V and 3 bases from J; junction bases left unmatched: 8. Per the germline V gene, CDR1 is ENHRY and CDR2 is SYGVKD. This CDR3 contains 16 residues.

This chain links TRBV19 with TRBJ1-2; TRBD1 is a possible D gene (5 bases). The CDR3 extends over 15 amino acids. Deletions cut 10 bases from V and 4 bases from J, with 22 bases between. Germline V lookup: CDR1 LNHDA, CDR2 SQIVND (reference sequence). CDR3 sequence: CAINPPLGPSYGYTF. The CDR3 region has the DNA TGTGCCATCAATCCCCCGTTGGGGCCGTCCTATGGCTACACCTTC.

The V gene is TRBV2, the J gene TRBJ2-2; D is possibly TRBD2 (6 bases). The CDR3 runs 15 residues. Trimming removed 3 bases at V and 4 bases at J, with 12 bases between. Per germline, CDR1 SNHLY and CDR2 FYNNEI. CDR3 residues: CASSEEGPSTGELFF. The CDR3 nucleotides are TGTGCCAGCAGTGAGGAGGGGCCCAGCACCGGGGAGCTGTTTTTT.

V is TRBV27 and J is TRBJ1-5; weak D call: TRBD1 (5 bases). Germline V gene sequence: CDR1 MNHEY, CDR2 SMNVEV (reference sequence). The length of the CDR3 is 13 residues. Trimming removed 2 bases at V and 7 bases at J, with 9 bases between. CDR3 nucleotide sequence: TGTGCCAGCAGTTTACAGGGTTACCAGCCCCAGCATTTT. Translating gives CASSLQGYQPQHF.

The chain combines TRBV5-1 with TRBJ2-1; tentative D call: TRBD2 (6 bases). Germline V gives CDR1 SGHRS, CDR2 YFSETQ. The V end was cut by 2 bases, the J end by 2 bases, with 14 bases between. This CDR3 is built from 16 residues. CDR3 amino acids: CASSLGPGLTYNEQFF. The CDR3 nucleotides read TGCGCCAGCAGCTTAGGGCCAGGACTAACCTACAATGAGCAGTTCTTC.

The chain uses TRBV12-5 and TRBJ2-2; D uncertain. Germline V gives CDR1 LGHNT, CDR2 FRNRAP. The CDR3 totals 16 residues. V was pared by 0 bases and J by 4 bases, with 12 bases between. The CDR3 DNA reads TGTGCTAGTGGTTTGGTCCCTATCGTCCGCACCGGGGAGCTGTTTTTT. Residues: CASGLVPIVRTGELFF.

This chain links TRBV3-1 (or the pseudogene TRBV3-2) with TRBJ1-6; no firm D call. The V end lost 5 bases, the J end lost 9 bases, and 14 bases lay between the germline ends. This CDR3 region has 14 residues. Germline CDR1 and CDR2: LGHDT and YNNKEL (reference sequence). CDR3 region: CASSSASEGSPLHF. CDR3 bases: TGTGCCAGCAGCTCCGCCTCTGAGGGTTCACCCCTCCACTTT.

This sequence joins TRBV7-9 and TRBJ2-7, with TRBD1 matching over 9 bases. Germline V gene sequence: CDR1 SEHNR, CDR2 FQNEAQ (reference sequence). The CDR3 has 15 residues. V lost 6 bases to trimming and J lost 4 bases; unmatched junction nucleotides: 10. CDR3 coding DNA: TGTGCCAGCAGTACGGGTGGGACAGGGTTTTACGAGCAGTACGTC. Protein sequence: CASSTGGTGFYEQYV.

V is TRBV6-5 and J is TRBJ1-2; D gene unclear. This CDR3 region has 14 residues. CDR1 and CDR2 (germline): MNHEY, SVGAGI. Trimming stripped 2 bases from V and 3 bases from J, with 10 bases between. This chain's CDR3 is CASSYGQEDYGYTF. The DNA for the CDR3 is TGTGCCAGCAGTTACGGCCAGGAGGACTATGGCTACACCTTC.

CDR3 sequence (DNA): TGTGCCAGCAGGAGGACAGGCTCCCTAACACCCCTCCACTTT. This sequence encodes CASRRTGSLTPLHF. The rearrangement uses TRBV13 and TRBJ1-6, with 7 bases aligning to TRBD1. This CDR3 is built from 14 residues. The germline CDR1 and CDR2 sequences are PRHDT and FYEKMQ (reference sequence). The V segment lost 6 bases and the J segment 11 bases; nucleotides outside the gene matches: 10.

The V and J genes are TRBV12-3 or TRBV12-4 and TRBJ1-1, with D perhaps matching TRBD1 (6 bases). Trimming took off 6 bases at V and 9 bases at J, with 14 bases between the two ends. CDR3 length equals 12 residues. CDR3 DNA sequence: TGTGCCAGCAGCTGGACAGTAACTCAAGCTTTCTTT. This encodes CASSWTVTQAFF.

The V gene is TRBV3-1 (or the pseudogene TRBV3-2), the J gene TRBJ1-6; no reliable D call. The CDR3 length is 21 residues. CDR1 is LGHDT, CDR2 YNNKEL, per germline (reference sequence). V was pared by 2 bases and J by 7 bases, with 30 bases between. CDR3 loop: CASSQSSLLRTNPLENSPLHF. Here the CDR3 DNA reads TGTGCCAGCAGCCAATCTTCCTTGCTGAGGACTAACCCTCTGGAAAATTCACCCCTCCACTTT.

The rearrangement joins TRBV2 to TRBJ2-5; 9 bases match TRBD2. Trimming took 7 bases from V and 1 from J; bases not matched to a gene: 4. This CDR3 has 14 amino acids. From germline, CDR1 is SNHLY and CDR2 FYNNEI. The CDR3 here is CASMRLAVQETQYF. The CDR3 region has the DNA TGTGCCAGCATGAGACTAGCGGTCCAAGAGACCCAGTACTTC.

This CDR3 reads CASSEEQGTIYGYTF. The CDR3 nucleotides are TGTGCCAGCAGTGAAGAACAGGGGACAATCTATGGCTACACCTTC. V usage is TRBV6-1 and J usage is TRBJ1-2; 7 bases align to TRBD1. The germline CDR1 and CDR2 sequences are MNHNS and SASEGT. CDR3 length equals 15 residues. Trimming at V came to 1 base and at J to 4 bases, leaving 6 bases not matched to a gene.

The CDR3: CASSLAMTSGGHNEQFF. DNA for the CDR3: TGTGCCAGCAGCTTAGCGATGACTAGCGGGGGCCACAATGAGCAGTTCTTC. The J gene is TRBJ2-1, the V gene TRBV11-2, with TRBD2 matching 12 bases. Germline V gene data show CDR1 as SGHAT and CDR2 as FQNNGV. V was clipped by 1 base and J by 5 bases; unmatched bases: 6. This CDR3 is 17 amino acids long.

The V call is TRBV3-1 (or the pseudogene TRBV3-2), the J call TRBJ1-1; the D is unclear. The germline gives CDR1 LGHDT, CDR2 YNNKEL (reference sequence). V was shortened by 4 bases and J by 0 bases, with 6 bases between the two germline ends. This CDR3 contains 13 residues. For the CDR3, the DNA is TGTGCCAGCAGCCCCCAGTTGAACACTGAAGCTTTCTTT. Residues: CASSPQLNTEAFF.

About this clone itself: The germline gene is not matched at one end of the junction; a read error may be the cause. The V call is TRBV6-4, the J call TRBJ1-6; a weak D match, TRBD1 (5 bases). From germline, CDR1 is MRHNA and CDR2 SNTAGT. The CDR3 extends over 13 amino acids. The CDR3 sequence: CASSDSTPKGMAF. For the CDR3, the DNA is TGTGCCAGCAGTGACTCTACTCCCAAGGGGATGGCGTTT.

The genes are TRBV7-9 and TRBJ2-5; 7 nucleotides agree with TRBD2. CDR1 and CDR2 (germline): SEHNR, FQNEAQ (reference sequence). V was clipped by 8 bases and J by 4 bases; unmatched bases: 10. The CDR3 runs to 14 residues. DNA for the CDR3: TGTGCCAGCCGCGAATCGGGGGGTAGAGAGACCCAGTACTTC. Translating it yields CASRESGGRETQYF.

V and J are TRBV7-2 and TRBJ2-1; TRBD1 agrees at 7 bases. Germline V gene sequence: CDR1 SGHTA, CDR2 FQGNSA. The CDR3 runs to 15 residues. The junction had 7 bases not matched to a gene; V was cut back by 0 bases and J by 8 bases. The CDR3 DNA reads as TGTGCCAGCAGCTTAGCCGGGGCAGGGGGAGATGAGCAGTTCTTC. This encodes CASSLAGAGGDEQFF.

This clone was seen once. The chain has TRBV9 and TRBJ1-1; TRBD1 matches at 7 bases. V was pared by 7 bases and J by 0 bases, with 3 bases of the junction left unmatched. The CDR3 totals 13 residues. The germline V gene has CDR1 SGDLS and CDR2 YYNGEE. The CDR3 DNA reads as TGTGCCAGCGGGACAGCTTTGAACACTGAAGCTTTCTTT. It specifies CASGTALNTEAFF.

The gene calls are TRBV19 and TRBJ1-5; tentatively, D is TRBD1 (5 bases). Trimming left V 3 bases short and J 5 bases short, with 11 bases between. The CDR3 is made up of 14 amino acids. Germline CDR1 and CDR2: LNHDA and SQIVND (reference sequence). Here the CDR3 reads CASSMWQGDQPQHF. The CDR3 DNA follows: TGTGCCAGTAGTATGTGGCAGGGCGATCAGCCCCAGCATTTT.

This chain joins TRBV5-4 and TRBJ1-1; 7 bases are a match to TRBD1. Germline CDR1 and CDR2: SGHNT and YYREEE (reference sequence). The CDR3 spans 15 residues. The J segment lost 5 bases and the V segment lost 4 bases, leaving 11 bases of the junction unmatched. In nucleotides, the CDR3 is TGTGCCAGCAGCCCGGGAGGGGGCGCAGGAACTGAAGCTTTCTTT. Translated, it gives CASSPGGGAGTEAFF.

The chain employs TRBV20-1 and TRBJ2-3; D perhaps matches TRBD2 (5 bases). Germline-derived CDR1 and CDR2 are DFQATT and SNEGSKA (reference sequence). V shed 3 bases and J shed 6 bases, with 10 bases lying between them. This CDR3 has 12 residues. This chain's CDR3 is CSASAGGDTQYF. The DNA for the CDR3 is TGCAGTGCTAGTGCGGGTGGCGATACGCAGTATTTT.

The chain recombines TRBV6-5 with TRBJ1-3, with D possibly TRBD1 on 6 matching bases. V shed 2 bases and J shed 7 bases, with 15 bases lying between them. This CDR3 contains 15 residues. Germline CDR1 reads MNHEY; CDR2 reads SVGAGI. Here the CDR3 reads CASSYGGKAGNTIYF. Written as DNA, the CDR3 is TGTGCCAGCAGTTACGGGGGCAAAGCGGGGAACACCATATATTTT.